This T cell receptor beta chain was identified in a study of cytomegalovirus exposure and HLA in healthy donors. Study results and limitations: Near-uniform donor sequencing depth was presumed by presence/absence analyses.

In the PCR, 60 Vbeta and 13 Jbeta primers were used. Libraries were prepared by immunoSEQ multiplex PCR; TCRdb keeps only in-frame clonotypes and omits some of them. The sample has some 130,000 clones, about 81% seen once; the top ten hold about 7.4%. From germline, CDR1 is SGHDT and CDR2 YYEEEE. Trimming took off 4 bases at V and 4 bases at J, with 14 bases between the two ends. The CDR3 has 14 residues. For this clone: What it binds is unknown.

The chain employs TRBV5-6 and TRBJ1-2; the D is unclear. The source is a woman aged 45 to 65 in good health and CMV-seropositive. The sample was PBMCs. The CDR3 DNA reads TGTGCCAGCAGCATGGGCCTACTGAGCTATGGCTACACCTTC. It specifies CASSMGLLSYGYTF.